A selection of T cell receptor beta chains follows, all from one sample in a study of T cell responses to AZD1222 COVID-19 vaccine. The repertoire was sequenced with immunoSEQ multiplex PCR; TCRdb's copy has only in-frame clones and lacks some. The sample has approximately 300,000 clones; around 93% are singletons. Material: peripheral blood, obtained 28 days after the second AZD1222 dose. Receptors were obtained from an adult who received the AZD1222 COVID-19 vaccine. Both conserved end residues are part of each CDR3. D genes are given only for firm matches. Rows give clone size only sometimes, using once, few, many, or a class for an expanded clone.

V gene	J gene	D gene	clone size	CDR3 protein	CDR3 DNA
TRBV29-1	TRBJ1-1	TRBD1	NA	CSVGQGNTEAFF	TGCAGCGTCGGACAGGGGAACACTGAAGCTTTCTTT
TRBV27	TRBJ2-2	TRBD1	NA	CASSPRTGVHTGELFF	TGTGCCAGCAGTCCCCGGACAGGGGTGCACACCGGGGAGCTGTTTTTT
TRBV30	TRBJ2-3	NA	NA	CAWSHTRGADTQYF	TGTGCCTGGAGCCATACCAGGGGGGCGGATACGCAGTATTTT
TRBV9	TRBJ2-1	NA	once	CASSVGTSAGNEQFF	TGTGCCAGCAGCGTAGGAACGAGCGCGGGCAATGAGCAGTTCTTC
TRBV27	TRBJ2-4	NA	NA	CASRGTGPRTSVPKNIQYF	TGTGCCAGCAGGGGGACAGGGCCTAGGACTAGCGTGCCCAAAAACATTCAGTACTTC
TRBV18	TRBJ1-3	NA	NA	CASSPSPLLFSGNTIYF	TGTGCCAGCTCACCTTCCCCTTTACTATTCTCTGGAAACACCATATATTTT
TRBV3-1/TRBV3-2	TRBJ2-1	TRBD2	NA	CASGGVDEQFF	TGTGCCAGCGGGGGGGTCGATGAGCAGTTCTTC
TRBV5-6	TRBJ2-7	TRBD1	NA	CASSLGQGANSEQYF	TGTGCCAGCAGCTTGGGGCAGGGGGCGAACAGCGAGCAGTACTTC
TRBV20-1	TRBJ1-1	NA	once	CSALNREEAFF	TGCAGTGCTTTAAACAGGGAAGAGGCTTTCTTT
TRBV15	TRBJ1-1	NA	NA	CATSRDVGRRATEAFF	TGTGCCACCAGCAGAGATGTCGGGCGCAGGGCGACTGAAGCTTTCTTT
TRBV28	TRBJ2-5	NA	NA	CASTPSGPEDRETQYF	TGTGCCAGCACCCCGAGCGGGCCAGAGGATCGAGAGACCCAGTACTTC
TRBV5-4	TRBJ2-3	TRBD2	NA	CASTESGRASTDTQYF	TGTGCCAGCACCGAAAGCGGGAGAGCCAGCACAGATACGCAGTATTTT
TRBV6-5	TRBJ1-4	NA	once	CASTPWAGNEKLFF	TGTGCCAGCACTCCGTGGGCCGGTAATGAAAAACTGTTTTTT
TRBV6-5	TRBJ1-4	NA	NA	CASSYSGESYEKLFF	TGTGCCAGCAGTTACTCCGGGGAGAGTTATGAAAAACTGTTTTTT
TRBV7-3	TRBJ2-7	TRBD2	NA	CASSSRTSGVYEQYF	TGTGCCAGCAGCTCCCGTACTAGCGGGGTCTACGAGCAGTACTTC
TRBV20-1	TRBJ2-1	NA	NA	CSGSHNEQFF	TGCAGTGGCAGTCACAATGAGCAGTTCTTC
TRBV15	TRBJ2-1	NA	NA	CATKGGGENEQFF	TGTGCCACCAAAGGCGGGGGCGAAAATGAGCAGTTCTTC
TRBV6-6	TRBJ2-3	NA	NA	CASRRGGPDTQYF	TGTGCCAGCAGGAGGGGGGGCCCAGATACGCAGTATTTT
TRBV9	TRBJ2-1	NA	NA	CASSVAWSSYNEQFF	TGTGCCAGCAGCGTAGCGTGGAGCTCCTACAATGAGCAGTTCTTC
TRBV10-3	TRBJ1-2	TRBD1	once	CAIGGGHRGMSYTF	TGTGCCATCGGGGGAGGCCACAGGGGTATGAGCTACACCTTC